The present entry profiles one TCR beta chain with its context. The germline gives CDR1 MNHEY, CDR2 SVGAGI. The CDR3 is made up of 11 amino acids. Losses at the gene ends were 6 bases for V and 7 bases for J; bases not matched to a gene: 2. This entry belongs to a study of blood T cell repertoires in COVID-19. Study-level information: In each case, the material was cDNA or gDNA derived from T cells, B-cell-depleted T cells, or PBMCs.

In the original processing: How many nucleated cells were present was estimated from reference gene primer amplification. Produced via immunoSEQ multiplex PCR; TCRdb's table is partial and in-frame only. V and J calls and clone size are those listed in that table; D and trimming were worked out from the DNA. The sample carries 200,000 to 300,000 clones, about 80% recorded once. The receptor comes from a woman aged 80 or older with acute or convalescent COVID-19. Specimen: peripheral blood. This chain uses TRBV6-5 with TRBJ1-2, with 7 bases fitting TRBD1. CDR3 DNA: TGTGCCAGCAGCGACAGGGTTGGCTACACCTTC. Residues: CASSDRVGYTF.